The 32 T cell receptor beta chains in this list originate from one sample, sequenced in a study of shared clonotypes between healthy human individuals. As defined, naive CD8 cells were CD45RO-negative and positively selected for CCR7, with terminally differentiated effector memory CD45RA+ cells excluded. Profiled with immunoSEQ multiplex PCR; TCRdb holds only in-frame clones, not every one. This table has hundreds of thousands of clones, roughly 96% appearing once. The specimen sequenced was naive CD8+ T cells sorted from blood. The receptors were gathered from a woman aged 25 to 45 in good health.

This clone was counted once. J is TRBJ1-5 and V is TRBV2, with D uncertain. Germline V lookup: CDR1 SNHLY, CDR2 FYNNEI. The CDR3 contains 15 residues. The ends were cut back, 3 bases at V and 0 bases at J, with 9 bases in the middle. The CDR3, as DNA: TGTGCCAGCAGTGACGCGGCAGCTAGCAATCAGCCCCAGCATTTT. Translation: CASSDAAASNQPQHF.

The chain uses TRBV12-5 and TRBJ2-3; tentatively, D is TRBD2 (6 bases). V was shortened by 3 bases and J by 5 bases, with 12 bases between the two germline ends. The CDR3 covers 14 residues. Germline CDR1 LGHNT, CDR2 FRNRAP. Written as DNA, the CDR3 is TGTGCTAGTGGTTTTGGGGAGGTTATAGATACGCAGTATTTT. This gives the protein CASGFGEVIDTQYF.

V usage is TRBV5-6 and J usage is TRBJ1-2, with unresolved D. The CDR3 length is 17 residues. Trimming stripped 0 bases from V and 4 bases from J, with 19 bases between. CDR1 is SGHDT and CDR2 is YYEEEE in the germline V gene. CDR3 sequence reads: CASSLAADLGSFYGYTF. CDR3 nucleotide sequence: TGTGCCAGCAGCTTGGCCGCGGACCTGGGAAGCTTCTATGGCTACACCTTC.

CDR3 DNA: TGTGCCAGCTCTTGGACTAGCTCCTACAATGAGCAGTTCTTC. Translation: CASSWTSSYNEQFF. The chain recombines TRBV2 with TRBJ2-1; 7 nucleotides align to TRBD2. The length of the CDR3 is 14 residues. Losses at the gene ends were 8 bases for V and 0 bases for J; bases not matched to a gene: 4. Germline lookup yields CDR1 SNHLY and CDR2 FYNNEI.

The chain uses TRBV27 and TRBJ2-7; 7 nucleotides align to TRBD1. Germline trimming cut 2 bases from V and 4 bases from J; bases unmatched to any gene: 5. The CDR3 is 14 residues long. Germline V lookup: CDR1 MNHEY, CDR2 SMNVEV (reference sequence). DNA for the CDR3: TGTGCCAGCAGTTTAGTACAGGGGTCGTACGAGCAGTACTTC. It encodes CASSLVQGSYEQYF.

The chain is built from TRBV2 and TRBJ1-5; 8 positions match TRBD1. The V gene end was trimmed by 1 base and the J gene end by 0 bases; junction bases not matched to a gene: 2. CDR1 is SNHLY, CDR2 FYNNEI, per germline. This CDR3 has 16 amino acids. The CDR3 DNA sequence: TGTGCCAGCAGTGAAGGGACAGGGTATAGCAATCAGCCCCAGCATTTT. Encoded protein: CASSEGTGYSNQPQHF.

The chain couples TRBV10-3 to TRBJ1-3, with D maybe TRBD1 (6 bases). Trimming left V 4 bases short and J 5 bases short, with 12 bases between. There are 14 residues in the CDR3. Per the germline V gene, CDR1 is ENHRY and CDR2 is SYGVKD. Here the CDR3 reads CAISGGGRRNTIYF. CDR3 DNA sequence: TGTGCCATCAGTGGGGGGGGCCGACGAAACACCATATATTTT.

The chain has TRBV7-9 and TRBJ2-2; possibly TRBD1 for D (5 bases). V lost 6 bases and J 6 bases, leaving 17 bases between the germline ends. Germline V lookup: CDR1 SEHNR, CDR2 FQNEAQ (reference sequence). The CDR3 extends over 15 amino acids. This CDR3 is CASRIAGMFSGELFF. CDR3 bases: TGTGCCAGCAGGATTGCAGGGATGTTTTCCGGGGAGCTGTTTTTT.

V gene TRBV6-5 combines with J gene TRBJ2-5, with 10 bases that match TRBD1. The CDR3 runs to 15 residues. CDR1 is MNHEY, CDR2 SVGAGI, per germline. V lost 7 bases, J lost 4 bases, and 9 bases stayed unmatched. The CDR3 protein is CASKPGTGVGETQYF. CDR3 in DNA: TGTGCCAGCAAACCCGGGACAGGGGTAGGAGAGACCCAGTACTTC.

This chain joins TRBV6-5 and TRBJ2-1; TRBD2 matches 7 bases. The CDR3 covers 13 residues. Germline assignment: CDR1 MNHEY and CDR2 SVGAGI. J was trimmed by 6 bases and V by 6 bases; bases with no gene match: 5. The CDR3 reads CASSLTSSNEQFF. The CDR3 bases are TGTGCCAGCAGCTTGACTAGCTCCAATGAGCAGTTCTTC.

J is TRBJ1-2 and V is TRBV9; D is perhaps TRBD1 (6 bases). V was cut by 0 bases and J by 8 bases, with 11 bases left in between. Germline V gene sequence: CDR1 SGDLS, CDR2 YYNGEE. The CDR3 is 13 amino acids. CDR3 in amino acids: CASSVVWGHGYTF. CDR3 sequence (DNA): TGTGCCAGCAGCGTAGTGTGGGGGCACGGCTACACCTTC.

In regard to this clone: Different DNA sequences within this sample yield the same CDR3. The chain carries TRBV28 and TRBJ1-5; 11 bases map to TRBD1. Losses at the gene ends were 4 bases for V and 7 bases for J; bases not matched to a gene: 6. The CDR3 runs to 15 residues. CDR1 is MDHEN and CDR2 is SYDVKM in the germline V gene. The CDR3 region is CASSSGTGGNQPQHF. The DNA for the CDR3 is TGTGCCAGCAGTTCCGGGACAGGGGGTAACCAGCCCCAGCATTTT.

The rearrangement joins TRBV4-1 to TRBJ2-1; no reliable D call. Trimming pared 0 bases from V and 8 bases from J, leaving 11 bases between. The CDR3 is 14 residues long. Germline V CDR1 and CDR2: MGHRA, YSYEKL. The CDR3 coding sequence is TGCGCCAGCAGCCAAGATCGTGGTGGGGATGAGCAGTTCTTC. Protein sequence: CASSQDRGGDEQFF.

This rearrangement joins TRBV2 to TRBJ2-3; 13 nucleotides align to TRBD2. This CDR3 contains 18 residues. V was clipped by 7 bases and J by 8 bases; unmatched bases: 18. Germline V gives CDR1 SNHLY, CDR2 FYNNEI. The CDR3, as DNA: TGTGCCAGCACGAGGACTAGCGGGAGACCCACAAGGGATGCTACGCAGTATTTT. Its translation is CASTRTSGRPTRDATQYF.

CDR3 loop: CASSLDTPNYGYTF. DNA for the CDR3: TGTGCCAGCAGTCTGGATACACCAAACTATGGCTACACCTTC. The rearrangement joins TRBV25-1 to TRBJ1-2; D gene uncertain. Looked up from germline, CDR1 is MGHDK and CDR2 is SYGVNS. V was pared by 5 bases and J by 2 bases, with 12 bases between. This CDR3 has 14 amino acids.

V is TRBV5-6 and J is TRBJ2-7; 7 bases are a match to TRBD2. Trimming at V came to 4 bases and at J to 3 bases, leaving 7 bases not matched to a gene. Germline V CDR1 and CDR2: SGHDT, YYEEEE. The length of the CDR3 is 14 residues. In DNA, the CDR3 is TGTGCCAGCAGCGGGGGACTATCAGTCTACGAGCAGTACTTC. Translation gives CASSGGLSVYEQYF.

This chain links TRBV29-1 with TRBJ2-3; D is unclear. Germline CDR1 SQVTM, CDR2 ANQGSEA. The CDR3 runs 14 residues. V dropped 1 base and J dropped 0 bases, with 8 bases sitting between them. The chain's CDR3 is CSVEGDSSTDTQYF. The CDR3 DNA follows: TGCAGCGTTGAAGGTGACTCCAGCACAGATACGCAGTATTTT.

The rearrangement joins TRBV28 to TRBJ1-4; no clear D gene. CDR3 length: 14 amino acids. The V end lost 2 bases, the J end lost 1 base, and 5 bases lay between the germline ends. Germline CDR1 and CDR2: MDHEN and SYDVKM. The DNA for the CDR3 is TGTGCCAGCAGTTTAAGGGTAACTAATGAAAAACTGTTTTTT. Residues: CASSLRVTNEKLFF.

The CDR3 reads CASSHNRGPNQPQHF. The CDR3 DNA follows: TGTGCCAGCAGTCACAACAGGGGCCCCAATCAGCCCCAGCATTTT. The rearrangement joins TRBV6-6 to TRBJ1-5; TRBD1 matches 7 bases. The trim removed 5 bases at V and 3 bases at J, leaving 7 bases unmatched. Germline CDR1 MNHNY, CDR2 SVGAGI (reference sequence). The CDR3 is 15 residues long.

The rearrangement joins TRBV11-2 to TRBJ2-7; D unresolved. CDR1 SGHAT and CDR2 FQNNGV come from the germline V gene. V was shortened by 3 bases and J by 2 bases, with 14 bases between the two germline ends. This CDR3 is built from 15 residues. CDR3 residues: CASSFAGGNPYEQYF. CDR3 sequence (DNA): TGTGCCAGCAGCTTTGCCGGCGGAAATCCCTACGAGCAGTACTTC.

The chain is built from TRBV10-2 and TRBJ2-1; D may be TRBD2 (6 bases). The CDR3 sequence is 14 residues long. The V gene lost 1 base and the J gene lost 4 bases, with 8 bases spanning the gap. Germline lookup yields CDR1 WSHSY and CDR2 SAAADI. The CDR3 loop reads CASSEWGLYNEQFF. As DNA, the CDR3 is TGCGCCAGCAGTGAGTGGGGACTGTACAATGAGCAGTTCTTC.

V and J are TRBV28 and TRBJ2-1; 7 bases agree with TRBD2. J lost 7 bases, V lost 8 bases, and 8 bases had no gene match. The CDR3 consists of 13 residues. Germline CDR1 and CDR2: MDHEN and SYDVKM. The CDR3 DNA reads as TGTGCCAGCCAGGCTGGCGGGAGAAATGAGCAGTTCTTC. Protein sequence: CASQAGGRNEQFF.

As concerns this clone: Other nucleotide sequences in the sample specify the same CDR3. The V call is TRBV9, the J call TRBJ2-2; D is unclear. Per germline, CDR1 SGDLS and CDR2 YYNGEE. This CDR3 is 12 amino acids long. Trimming shortened V by 4 bases and J by 6 bases, and 7 bases separated the two germline ends. DNA for the CDR3: TGTGCCAGCAGCCCCCTGTCCGGGGAGCTGTTTTTT. Its translation is CASSPLSGELFF.

The chain uses TRBV19 and TRBJ1-5; D unclear. Germline CDR1 LNHDA, CDR2 SQIVND (reference sequence). The germline V and J ends were trimmed by 0 bases and 6 bases, with 12 bases remaining between them. The CDR3 runs to 15 residues. The CDR3 nucleotides are TGTGCCAGTAGTATAGATTGGATAGTTTCTCAGCCCCAGCATTTT. This gives the protein CASSIDWIVSQPQHF.

DNA for the CDR3: TGTGCCAGCAGCTTGGCCGGGTGGAGCTCTGGGGCCAACGTCCTGACTTTC. This sequence encodes CASSLAGWSSGANVLTF. This chain connects TRBV5-6 to TRBJ2-6; D gene ambiguous. Germline CDR1 is SGHDT and CDR2 is YYEEEE. This CDR3 spans 17 amino acids. V shed 0 bases and J shed 0 bases, with 10 bases lying between them.

V usage is TRBV6-1 and J usage is TRBJ1-1; 7 bases align to TRBD1. V lost 4 bases to trimming and J lost 6 bases; unmatched junction nucleotides: 8. The CDR3 length is 14 residues. Looked up from germline, CDR1 is MNHNS and CDR2 is SASEGT. DNA for the CDR3: TGTGCCAGCAGTGCCTGGAAGGGGGCTGCTGAAGCTTTCTTT. This sequence encodes CASSAWKGAAEAFF.

This sequence joins TRBV5-1 and TRBJ1-2, with D uncertain. The CDR3 covers 16 residues. Germline V gives CDR1 SGHRS, CDR2 YFSETQ. V dropped 0 bases and J dropped 3 bases, with 15 bases sitting between them. The CDR3 nucleotides are TGCGCCAGCAGCTTGGGGGTCGAAAAAGCTTACTATGGCTACACCTTC. Protein: CASSLGVEKAYYGYTF.

This clone was seen only once. This chain uses TRBV28 with TRBJ2-1, with 7 bases fitting TRBD2. Germline V gives CDR1 MDHEN, CDR2 SYDVKM. V dropped 2 bases and J dropped 12; count of bases not matched to a gene: 4. The CDR3 sequence is 12 residues long. The CDR3 DNA reads as TGTGCCAGCAGTTTAGGGGCTAGCGGGCAGTTCTTC. Protein sequence: CASSLGASGQFF.

Comment on this clone: The same CDR3 arises from other DNA sequences in this sample as well. The chain combines TRBV19 with TRBJ2-7; D might be TRBD1 (5 bases). Germline loops: CDR1 LNHDA, CDR2 SQIVND (reference sequence). The CDR3 is 14 residues long. With 5 bases removed from V and 2 bases from J, the gap between germline ends came to 13 bases. CDR3 protein: CASSFGQGPYEQYF. The DNA of the CDR3 is TGTGCCAGTAGTTTCGGGCAGGGTCCCTACGAGCAGTACTTC.

This chain connects TRBV28 to TRBJ1-1; the D gene is possibly TRBD1 (6 bases). V lost 3 bases, J lost 5 bases, and 13 bases lay in between. The CDR3 spans 14 residues. Germline CDR1 MDHEN, CDR2 SYDVKM. The chain's CDR3 is CASSLFGGPTEAFF. CDR3 coding DNA: TGTGCCAGCAGTTTGTTCGGGGGGCCGACTGAAGCTTTCTTT.

The V and J genes are TRBV29-1 and TRBJ2-7, with a possible D match to TRBD2 (5 bases). Germline V lookup: CDR1 SQVTM, CDR2 ANQGSEA. This CDR3 region has 11 residues. Trimming removed 7 bases at V and 0 bases at J, with 7 bases between. As DNA, the CDR3 is TGCAGCGAGCGGAGCTCCTACGAGCAGTACTTC. Residues: CSERSSYEQYF.

The gene calls are TRBV7-6 and TRBJ2-3; the match to TRBD1 covers 7 bases. Germline V CDR1 and CDR2: SGHVS, FNYEAQ. The CDR3 sequence is 14 residues long. Trimming at V came to 1 base and at J to 6 bases, leaving 4 bases not matched to a gene. The CDR3, as DNA: TGTGCCAGCAGCTTAGGGACAGGTCCGGATACGCAGTATTTT. Its protein product is CASSLGTGPDTQYF. Supplemented by reference TRBV7-6 and TRBJ2-3, the full variable domain reads GAGVSQSPRYKVTKRGQDVALRCDPISGHVSLYWYRQALGQGPEFLTYFNYEAQQDKSGLPNDRFSAERPEGSISTLTIQRTEQRDSAMYRCASSLGTGPDTQYFGPGTRLTVL.